This is a list of T cell receptor beta chains from one sample in a study of blood T cell repertoires in COVID-19. Sequenced by immunoSEQ multiplex PCR; TCRdb stores in-frame clones only, minus some. The sample lists 200,000 to 250,000 clones, approximately 81% seen once, with 2.9% in the top ten. Source material: peripheral blood. The source of these receptors is a man aged 45-60 years who had recovered from COVID-19. CDR3s leave out the opening cysteine and the closing phenylalanine or tryptophan.

length | V | CDR3
16 | TRBV18 | ASSPSVAGVTSTDTQY
15 | TRBV19 | ASSTRRLAGDTGELF
13 | TRBV7-8 | ASSPAGGRRDEQY
14 | TRBV14 | ASSQRGRASYNEQF
11 | TRBV7-2 | ASGLALTDTQY
12 | TRBV11-2 | ASSLLAGGHEQY
14 | TRBV7-2 | ASSLVLGGSGETQY
14 | TRBV5-1 | ASSSGLAGGRETQY
14 | TRBV9 | ASSVDRTSGTGELF
13 | TRBV6-5 | ASSYTGGGKNIQY
15 | TRBV27 | ASSRDRGRVTNEKLF
12 | TRBV28 | ASTASGRTDTQY
16 | TRBV9 | ASSVATSAGGRTDTQY
12 | TRBV5-1 | ASSIGAGDYEQY
12 | TRBV18 | ASSRDRGREEQF
14 | TRBV19 | ATSQTRSSGANVLT
13 | TRBV2 | ASSKQAIYKETQY
13 | TRBV9 | ASSVDYGGAYEQY
9 | TRBV28 | ASRGAYEQY
11 | TRBV18 | ASSRDSNEKLF
13 | TRBV27 | ASSLLSRGDLPLH
12 | TRBV27 | ASSSLQGNYEQY
11 | TRBV27 | ASSNRGVYEQY
12 | TRBV2 | ASRLAGGLETQY
13 | TRBV18 | ASSPLASQTDTQY
14 | TRBV5-1 | ASSPRGLERREKLF
11 | TRBV3-1/TRBV3-2 | ASIGTRGDEQF
9 | TRBV30 | AWSVQLEQY
12 | TRBV7-2 | ASSPGRTRNTIY
13 | TRBV9 | ASSVQGDSGNTIY
14 | TRBV27 | ASSNLGTGGVNGYT
16 | TRBV9 | ASSVVGTPILSGYGYT
12 | TRBV7-8 | ASSLSTGNYGYT
12 | TRBV19 | ASSFQREADEQF
13 | TRBV11-2 | ASSLVAGAYNEQF
15 | TRBV21-1 | ASSNPTDAPTNEKLF